A single sample gave rise to the 6 T cell receptor beta chains below, sequenced in a study of cytomegalovirus exposure and HLA in healthy donors. Primers included in the PCR were 60 Vbeta and 13 Jbeta primers. Sequencing was performed with immunoSEQ multiplex PCR; in TCRdb, only in-frame clones are kept and a portion is missing. Of roughly 120,000 clones in the sample, 86% were seen once. Sequencing was done on a sample of PBMCs. The receptors stem from a man aged 35 to 55 in good health and CMV-seronegative.

This clone was seen a single time. The J gene is TRBJ1-6, the V gene TRBV2, with 8 bases aligning to TRBD1. CDR3 length: 16 amino acids. J lost 0 bases, V lost 7 bases, and 5 bases had no gene match. CDR1 SNHLY and CDR2 FYNNEI come from the germline V gene. The CDR3 loop is CASKEQGASYNSPLHF. Here the CDR3 DNA reads TGTGCCAGCAAAGAGCAGGGGGCCTCCTATAATTCACCCCTCCACTTT.

The V gene is TRBV6-5, the J gene TRBJ1-2; 7 bases are a match to TRBD1. From germline, CDR1 is MNHEY and CDR2 SVGAGI. V dropped 6 bases and J dropped 5; count of bases not matched to a gene: 6. The CDR3 is 13 residues long. The CDR3 DNA reads as TGTGCCAGCAGCCGGGACAGTCTATATGGCTACACCTTC. Protein: CASSRDSLYGYTF.

The V and J genes are TRBV30 and TRBJ1-5, with 12 bases lining up with TRBD1. This CDR3 region has 17 residues. V shed 2 bases, J shed 3 bases, and the junction held 8 bases outside the gene matches. Germline loops: CDR1 GTSNPN, CDR2 SVGIG (reference sequence). The CDR3 DNA is TGTGCCTGGAGTAGGGGACAGGGGGCGAGAGACAATCAGCCCCAGCATTTT. Translation: CAWSRGQGARDNQPQHF. Looking up the rest from reference TRBV30 and TRBJ1-5 gives the full variable domain: SQTIHQWPATLVQPVGSPLSLECTVEGTSNPNLYWYRQAAGRGLQLLFYSVGIGQISSEVPQNLSASRPQDRQFILSSKKLLLSDSGFYLCAWSRGQGARDNQPQHFGDGTRLSIL.

This clone was observed a handful of times. The gene calls are TRBV27 and TRBJ2-7; 11 bases match TRBD1. The CDR3 has 14 amino acids. Trimming at V came to 5 bases and at J to 6 bases, leaving 6 bases not matched to a gene. Germline CDR1 MNHEY, CDR2 SMNVEV (reference sequence). The CDR3 here is CASSPGTGGFEQYF. The CDR3 nucleotides are TGTGCCAGCAGTCCCGGGACAGGGGGGTTCGAGCAGTACTTC.

The chain recombines TRBV9 with TRBJ1-3, with 8 bases matching TRBD1. Germline V gene sequence: CDR1 SGDLS, CDR2 YYNGEE. The CDR3 length is 14 residues. The ends lost 4 bases at V and 2 bases at J; junction bases unmatched: 2. CDR3 nucleotide sequence: TGTGCCAGCAGCACGACAGGGGCTGGAAACACCATATATTTT. Amino acids: CASSTTGAGNTIYF.

This clone was seen just once. V gene TRBV6-1 combines with J gene TRBJ1-4; 11 bases map to TRBD1. The junction had 7 bases not matched to a gene; V was cut back by 3 bases and J by 4 bases. In germline, CDR1 is MNHNS, CDR2 SASEGT. This CDR3 spans 17 amino acids. CDR3 protein: CASSDLGTGGGNEKLFF. The CDR3, as DNA: TGTGCCAGCAGTGACCTCGGGACAGGGGGTGGTAATGAAAAACTGTTTTTT.